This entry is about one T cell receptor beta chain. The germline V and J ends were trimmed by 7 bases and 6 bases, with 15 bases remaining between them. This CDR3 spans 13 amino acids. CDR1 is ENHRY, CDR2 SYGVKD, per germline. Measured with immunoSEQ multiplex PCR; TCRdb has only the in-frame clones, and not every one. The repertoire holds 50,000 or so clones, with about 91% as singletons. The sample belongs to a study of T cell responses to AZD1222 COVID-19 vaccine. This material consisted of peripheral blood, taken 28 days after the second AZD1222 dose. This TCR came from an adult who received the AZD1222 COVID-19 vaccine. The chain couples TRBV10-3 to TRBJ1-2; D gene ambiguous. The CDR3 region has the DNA TGTGCCATCACCGACGGGGTGGGGAATGGCTACACCTTC. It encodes CAITDGVGNGYTF.